The entry below describes one TCR beta chain. Profiled with immunoSEQ multiplex PCR; TCRdb holds only in-frame clones, not every one. The table includes about 210,000 clones, about 89% detected once. This sample is drawn from a study of blood T cell repertoires in COVID-19. For the study at large: COVID-19 samples from acute and convalescent phases originated in the United States, Italy and Spain. Sources were T cells, B-cell-depleted T cells, or PBMCs; the material itself was cDNA or gDNA.

Material: peripheral blood. The clonotype comes from a woman aged 35 to 49 with acute or convalescent COVID-19.

The CDR3 sequence is CASSQVAGITEAFF. The DNA for the CDR3 is TGCGCCAGCAGCCAAGTGGCAGGGATCACTGAAGCTTTCTTT. The chain carries TRBV4-1 and TRBJ1-1; D may be TRBD1 (5 bases). The CDR3 has 14 amino acids. V was clipped by 1 base and J by 4 bases, with 10 bases between them. Germline assignment: CDR1 MGHRA and CDR2 YSYEKL.